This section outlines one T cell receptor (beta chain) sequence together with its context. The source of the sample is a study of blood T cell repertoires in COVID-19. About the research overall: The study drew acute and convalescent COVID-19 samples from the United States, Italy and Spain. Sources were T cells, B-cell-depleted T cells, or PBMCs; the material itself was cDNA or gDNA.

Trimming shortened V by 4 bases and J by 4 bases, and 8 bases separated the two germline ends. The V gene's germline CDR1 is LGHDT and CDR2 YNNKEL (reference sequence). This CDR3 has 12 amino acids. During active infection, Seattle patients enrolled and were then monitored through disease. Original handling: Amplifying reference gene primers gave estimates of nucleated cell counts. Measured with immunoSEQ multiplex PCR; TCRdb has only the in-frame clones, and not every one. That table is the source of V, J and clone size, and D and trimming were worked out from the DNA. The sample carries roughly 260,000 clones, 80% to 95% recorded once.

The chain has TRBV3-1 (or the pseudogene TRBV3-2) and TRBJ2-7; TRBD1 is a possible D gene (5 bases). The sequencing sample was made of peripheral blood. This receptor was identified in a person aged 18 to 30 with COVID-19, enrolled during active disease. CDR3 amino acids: CASSPPGYEQYF. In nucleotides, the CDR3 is TGTGCCAGCAGCCCCCCAGGGTACGAGCAGTACTTC.